The entry that follows covers one T cell receptor beta chain sequence. These data originate in a study of blood T cell repertoires in COVID-19. Measured with immunoSEQ multiplex PCR; TCRdb has only the in-frame clones, and not every one. The sample carries 310,000 or so clones, 87% recorded once. The length of the CDR3 is 17 residues. This clonotype originated in a man aged 25-45 years with COVID-19, enrolled during active disease. The sample consisted of peripheral blood. J is TRBJ1-6 and V is TRBV21-1; TRBD1, as called in the table, went unchecked against the DNA. TRBV21-1 is an annotated pseudogene. The CDR3 loop is CASSKEVLGDRVSPLHF. The CDR3 region has the DNA TGTGCCAGCAGCAAAGAAGTTTTGGGGGACAGGGTTTCACCCCTCCACTTT.